Shown below are 22 T cell receptor beta chains from a single sample sequenced in a study of blood T cells in healthy people across ages. Primed by a sample-barcoded 5' primer and a J-beta primer mix, a second PCR proceeded for 7 to 11 cycles. TCRdb re-derived calls from the 5' RACE reads in MiXCR, one entry per CDR3 protein. Among over 1,500,000 distinct CDR3 sequences, roughly two fifths were seen once, and the ten largest hold 23%. The sample was blood. The receptors here all came from a human donor in good health.

On this clonotype: A read error may account for a junction end that differs from germline. The CDR3 loop reads CTSSNRDRGAMGLSPDTQYF. The CDR3 nucleotides read TGTACCAGCAGCAACCGGGACAGGGGGGCGATGGGTCTTTCCCCAGATACGCAGTATTTT. This chain links TRBV13 with TRBJ2-3; 11 bases are shared with TRBD1. Germline CDR1 is PRHDT and CDR2 is FYEKMQ (reference sequence). This CDR3 has 20 residues.

V and J are TRBV7-6 and TRBJ2-5; D call uncertain. The germline gives CDR1 SGHVS, CDR2 FNYEAQ. Trimming cost V 2 bases and J 0 bases, with 16 bases left between them. The CDR3 consists of 17 residues. The CDR3 spells CASSLIGWGRNQETQYF. The CDR3 bases are TGTGCCAGCAGCTTAATAGGGTGGGGTCGGAACCAAGAGACCCAGTACTTC.

The V and J genes are TRBV6-6 and TRBJ2-5, with a weak D call TRBD2 (5 bases). CDR1 is MNHNY, CDR2 SVGAGI, per germline (reference sequence). With 5 bases removed from V and 3 bases from J, the gap between germline ends came to 13 bases. CDR3 length: 14 amino acids. The CDR3, as DNA: TGTGCCAGCAGTACCAAACTCGGGAAAGAGACCCAGTACTTC. Amino acids: CASSTKLGKETQYF.

The V gene is TRBV25-1, the J gene TRBJ1-1; perhaps TRBD1 as D (5 bases). There are 12 residues in the CDR3. Germline V gene sequence: CDR1 MGHDK, CDR2 SYGVNS. V lost 6 bases, J lost 8 bases, and 13 bases lay in between. CDR3 bases: TGTGCCAGCAGGAGGGGTAGGGAAGAAGCTTTCTTT. Translating gives CASRRGREEAFF. The complete variable domain, with remaining parts taken from reference TRBV25-1 and TRBJ1-1, reads EADIYQTPRYLVIGTGKKITLECSQTMGHDKMYWYQQDPGMELHLIHYSYGVNSTEKGDLSSESTVSRIRTEHFPLTLESARPSHTSQYLCASRRGREEAFFGQGTRLTVV.

Many counts were recorded for this clonotype. The rearrangement joins TRBV12-3 or TRBV12-4 to TRBJ1-2, with 8 positions matching TRBD1. The V and J ends lost 8 bases and 5 bases, in that order; junction bases with no gene match: 4. The CDR3 contains 12 residues. The CDR3 sequence: CASGQGLYGYTF. In nucleotides, the CDR3 is TGTGCCAGCGGACAGGGACTATATGGCTACACCTTC.

This clonotype was detected a few times. The V call is TRBV13, the J call TRBJ2-7, with unresolved D. CDR3 length equals 12 residues. With 2 bases removed from V and 3 bases from J, the gap between germline ends came to 5 bases. Germline assignment: CDR1 PRHDT and CDR2 FYEKMQ (reference sequence). The CDR3 bases are TGTGCCAGCAGCTTACGGTACTACGAGCAGTACTTC. The encoded protein is CASSLRYYEQYF.

The chain combines TRBV11-1 with TRBJ2-1; D uncertain. The CDR3 is 17 amino acids. The V gene lost 8 bases and the J gene lost 1 base, with 21 bases spanning the gap. Looked up from germline, CDR1 is SGHAT and CDR2 is FQDESV (reference sequence). In nucleotides, the CDR3 is TGTGCCAGCTGGGAAGCCCGCCGGCTGTGGTCCTACAATGAGCAGTTCTTC. This translates into CASWEARRLWSYNEQFF.

The chain carries TRBV4-1 and TRBJ1-2, with D perhaps matching TRBD1 (6 bases). The germline V and J ends were trimmed by 4 bases and 4 bases, with 19 bases remaining between them. The germline CDR1 and CDR2 sequences are MGHRA and YSYEKL. This CDR3 spans 16 amino acids. The chain's CDR3 is CASSPQGRGNFYGYTF. The DNA of the CDR3 is TGCGCCAGCAGCCCTCAGGGCAGGGGAAATTTCTATGGCTACACCTTC.

The gene calls are TRBV6-1 and TRBJ1-6; 8 bases match TRBD1. V lost 4 bases, J lost 6 bases, and 5 bases stayed unmatched. Germline CDR1 MNHNS, CDR2 SASEGT. The CDR3 contains 15 residues. Here the CDR3 DNA reads TGTGCCAGCAGTGTCCATGGACAGGGTAATTCACCCCTCCACTTT. Residues: CASSVHGQGNSPLHF.

This clonotype occurred a few times. The V and J genes are TRBV7-2 and TRBJ1-1; 7 nucleotides agree with TRBD1. The V gene end was trimmed by 5 bases and the J gene end by 3 bases; junction bases not matched to a gene: 6. There are 14 residues in the CDR3. Germline V gene lookup returns CDR1 SGHTA and CDR2 FQGNSA. CDR3 loop: CASSQLTGDTEAFF. The CDR3 DNA follows: TGTGCCAGCAGCCAACTTACAGGGGACACTGAAGCTTTCTTT. Complete variable domain (other parts from reference TRBV7-2 and TRBJ1-1): GAGVSQSPSNKVTEKGKDVELRCDPISGHTALYWYRQSLGQGLEFLIYFQGNSAPDKSGLPSDRFSAERTGGSVSTLTIQRTQQEDSAVYLCASSQLTGDTEAFFGQGTRLTVV.

This sequence joins TRBV6-6 and TRBJ2-5; 9 positions match TRBD1. V was pared by 0 bases and J by 1 base, with 3 bases of the junction left unmatched. The CDR3 spans 16 residues. The germline V gene has CDR1 MNHNY and CDR2 SVGAGI (reference sequence). For the CDR3, the DNA is TGTGCCAGCAGTTACTCGGGACAGGGAGTCCAAGAGACCCAGTACTTC. As protein: CASSYSGQGVQETQYF.

This clonotype was recorded once. The gene calls are TRBV4-3 and TRBJ2-2; a weak D match, TRBD1 (6 bases). The length of the CDR3 is 15 residues. In germline, CDR1 is LGHNA, CDR2 YSLEER. V lost 2 bases to trimming and J lost 6 bases, with 13 bases between them. CDR3 in amino acids: CASSQSGHFPGELFF. In DNA, the CDR3 is TGCGCCAGCAGCCAATCGGGACATTTTCCCGGGGAGCTGTTTTTT.

This chain links TRBV7-8 with TRBJ2-5; TRBD1 might be the D (6 bases). The end of the DNA aligns better with TRBJ2-7, so the J call may be wrong. Germline V gene data show CDR1 as SGHVS and CDR2 as FQNEAQ. This CDR3 comprises 15 residues. The CDR3 is CASSLGWTAAYEQYF. Written as DNA, the CDR3 is TGTGCCAGCAGCCTAGGATGGACAGCAGCCTACGAGCAGTACTTC.

This clonotype turned up a few times. The gene calls are TRBV7-2 and TRBJ2-7, with D possibly matching TRBD2 (5 bases). The CDR3 length is 14 residues. Trimming left V 6 bases short and J 3 bases short, with 15 bases between. CDR1 SGHTA and CDR2 FQGNSA come from the germline V gene. CDR3 sequence: CASSQEVGFYEQYF. The CDR3 DNA follows: TGTGCCAGCAGTCAGGAGGTTGGGTTCTACGAGCAGTACTTC.

There are a few counts of this clonotype. CDR3: CASSSRENDNEQFF. DNA for the CDR3: TGTGCCAGCAGCTCCAGGGAAAACGACAATGAGCAGTTCTTC. This chain connects TRBV12-3 or TRBV12-4 to TRBJ2-1, with a tentative D call TRBD1 (5 bases). V was pared by 6 bases and J by 5 bases, with 14 bases between. The CDR3 has 14 amino acids.

With respect to this clonotype: One junction end disagrees with the germline gene, perhaps due to a read error. This chain uses TRBV7-2 with TRBJ2-5, with D perhaps TRBD1 (6 bases). Germline V lookup: CDR1 SGHTA, CDR2 FQGNSA. CDR3 length equals 16 residues. The CDR3 region is CAGSLVGLQGRETQYF. CDR3 coding DNA: TGTGCCGGCAGCTTAGTAGGGCTACAGGGTAGAGAGACCCAGTACTTC.

This clonotype came up a few times. This chain uses TRBV5-1 with TRBJ2-3; D might be TRBD1 (6 bases). V shed 1 base and J shed 4 bases, with 16 bases lying between them. The length of the CDR3 is 16 residues. Germline CDR1 reads SGHRS; CDR2 reads YFSETQ. The CDR3 region is CASSLLGAQAADTQYF. Here the CDR3 DNA reads TGCGCCAGCAGCTTGCTGGGGGCTCAGGCGGCAGATACGCAGTATTTT.

The genes are TRBV4-1 and TRBJ2-5, with no clear D. Between the trimmed V and J ends, which lost 2 bases and 4 bases, there was a span of 11 bases. Germline values: CDR1 MGHRA, CDR2 YSYEKL. The CDR3 runs to 14 residues. CDR3 bases: TGCGCCAGCAGCCAATCCGGGCCCCTAGAGACCCAGTACTTC. Its translation: CASSQSGPLETQYF.

The gene calls are TRBV9 and TRBJ2-1; maybe TRBD1 (5 bases). In germline, CDR1 is SGDLS, CDR2 YYNGEE. The CDR3 runs 11 residues. V was trimmed by 3 bases and J by 10 bases, leaving 8 bases between them. This CDR3 is CASSAYREQFF. The CDR3 DNA reads TGTGCCAGCAGCGCCTACAGGGAGCAGTTCTTC. The complete variable domain, with remaining parts taken from reference TRBV9 and TRBJ2-1, reads DSGVTQTPKHLITATGQRVTLRCSPRSGDLSVYWYQQSLDQGLQFLIQYYNGEERAKGNILERFSAQQFPDLHSELNLSSLELGDSALYFCASSAYREQFFGPGTRLTVL.

The sample holds a few counts of this clonotype. The chain joins TRBV5-6 to TRBJ2-7; TRBD1 is a possible D gene (6 bases). This CDR3 is 16 amino acids long. Trimming took 5 bases from V and 0 from J, leaving 18 bases between them. The germline V gene has CDR1 SGHDT and CDR2 YYEEEE. The CDR3 loop is CASRHHVRDNSYEQYF. In DNA, the CDR3 is TGTGCCAGCAGACATCACGTCCGGGACAACTCCTACGAGCAGTACTTC.

This rearrangement joins TRBV5-1 to TRBJ1-5, with a tentative D call TRBD1 (5 bases). This CDR3 is built from 15 residues. The germline V gene encodes CDR1 SGHRS and CDR2 YFSETQ. V lost 2 bases, J lost 11 bases, and 20 bases lay in between. The CDR3 sequence: CASSLGAAQKETQHF. Here the CDR3 DNA reads TGCGCCAGCAGCTTAGGGGCAGCCCAGAAAGAGACCCAGCATTTT.

The chain has TRBV28 and TRBJ2-5; maybe TRBD2 (7 bases). Between the trimmed V and J ends, which lost 7 bases and 3 bases, there was a span of 15 bases. The CDR3 length is 14 residues. CDR1 is MDHEN and CDR2 is SYDVKM in the germline V gene. The CDR3 sequence: CASTLTGGKETQYF. In nucleotides, the CDR3 is TGTGCCAGCACCCTTACGGGGGGCAAAGAGACCCAGTACTTC.